Sequencing of this TCR beta chain was carried out in a study of blood T cell repertoires in COVID-19 (TCRdb year 2020). Background for the entire study: Samples covering the acute and convalescent phases of COVID-19 were provided by collaborators in the United States, Italy and Spain. Where available, HLA class I and class II types were taken from metadata supplied by the sample provider and were not determined by assay-based typing. The samples were drawn from two sources: the first 160 participants of the ongoing ImmuneRACE study, and 950 to 1,500 subjects contributed by 6 global collaborators. The prospective study material was composed of cDNA or gDNA derived from T cells, B-cell-depleted T cells, or PBMCs. A freely available public database, intended as a resource for researchers studying the immune response to SARS-CoV-2, is where the repertoires were released. Nearly every sample came with metadata listing a de-identified subject ID, COVID-19 status, age in years and sex. Deeply sampled blood TCRbeta repertoires from subjects exposed to, actively infected with, or recovered from COVID-19 were included in the dataset. Study-wide findings and limitations: How much clinical and demographic metadata was included differed by source and by participant, and the metadata was provided uncurated.

Measured from the cysteine to the phenylalanine, the CDR3 is 17 residues long. Only the CDR3 DNA is retained, 51 bases long and in frame from the first base. The V end loses 0 bases and the J end loses 2 bases, and a stretch of 14 bases separates them. Based on the germline V gene, the CDR1 and CDR2 sequences are LGHNT and FRNRAP. Each collaborating institution followed its own protocols to collect whole blood in K2EDTA tubes. Collaborator samples were shipped for TCRbeta analysis as frozen whole blood, isolated PBMCs, or DNA extracted from either sample type. Remarks on this clone: It lacks a known antigen. Base quality data are lacking; no much larger clone is found one base away.

TCRbeta CDR3 regions were amplified from genomic DNA by means of the immunoSEQ Assay, a bias-controlled multiplex PCR. In the source study's methods: The number of nucleated cells in each sample was estimated from the amplification of reference gene primers within the assay. To quantify the absolute abundance of each unique TCRbeta CDR3 rearrangement, sequence reads were collapsed and filtered. For each sample, productive Simpson clonality was calculated as the square root of Simpson's diversity index over productive rearrangements. Here the immuneACCESS table is served through TCRdb, limited to in-frame sequences with V and J called. Missing clones are a known gap in these copies; in checked studies unresolved V genes cover under half, and the rest lacks a known reason. V and J calls and clone size are as listed in that table; D and trimming were resolved from the DNA. The table for this sample lists under 300,000 clones; approximately 80% of them were counted only once. Jointly, the top ten make up under 3% of the sample.

Sequencing was carried out using peripheral blood. The TCR originated in a woman aged 55-69 years with active or convalescent COVID-19. Rearrangement joined TRBV12-5 to TRBJ1-5, with no confidently assigned D gene. The DNA reads as follows: TGTGCTAGTGGTTTGGTGGCGGGGAGGCTACGCAATCAGCCCCAGCATTTT. It specifies CASGLVAGRLRNQPQHF.